This T cell receptor (beta chain) was identified in a study of T cell responses to AZD1222 COVID-19 vaccine. Study at large: Second-dose recipients at about 4 or about 12 weeks were treated as one pooled group.

Broader study findings: Females made up more of the donors, who were largely white British, and clonal diversity may have come out too low. Dominant CD4 TCR responses targeted spike regions 160-218 and 743-854. Scientists sampled the repertoires only once the peak T cell response had passed.

Assay: immunoSEQ multiplex PCR; the TCRdb copy retains only in-frame clones and omits some. The repertoire holds 95,000 to 130,000 clones, with around nine tenths as singletons. Regarding this clone: What it recognizes is unknown.

The material was peripheral blood, obtained on day 0 of AZD1222 vaccination. The sequence was obtained from an adult in good health.

The CDR3 protein is CAIKAGGPSSYNEQFF. CDR3 nucleotides: TGTGCCATTAAGGCGGGGGGCCCTAGCTCCTACAATGAGCAGTTCTTC. The chain links TRBV7-2 to TRBJ2-1; 8 bases are a match to TRBD2. Trimming took 10 bases from V and 0 from J; bases not matched to a gene: 11. The CDR3 extends over 16 amino acids. Germline V lookup: CDR1 SGHTA, CDR2 FQGNSA.